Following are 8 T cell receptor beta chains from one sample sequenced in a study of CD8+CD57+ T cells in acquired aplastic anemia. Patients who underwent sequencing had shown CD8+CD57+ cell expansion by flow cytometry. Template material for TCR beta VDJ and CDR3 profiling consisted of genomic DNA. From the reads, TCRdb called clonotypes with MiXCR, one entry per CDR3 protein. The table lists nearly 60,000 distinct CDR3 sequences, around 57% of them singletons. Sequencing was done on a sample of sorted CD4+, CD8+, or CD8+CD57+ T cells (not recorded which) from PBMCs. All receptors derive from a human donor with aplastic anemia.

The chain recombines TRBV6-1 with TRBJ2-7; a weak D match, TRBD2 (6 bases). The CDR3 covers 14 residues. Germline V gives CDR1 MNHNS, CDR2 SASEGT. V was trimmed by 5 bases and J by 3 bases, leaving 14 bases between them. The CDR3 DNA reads TGTGCCAGCAGTACCCGGAGGGGTATCTACGAGCAGTACTTC. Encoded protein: CASSTRRGIYEQYF.

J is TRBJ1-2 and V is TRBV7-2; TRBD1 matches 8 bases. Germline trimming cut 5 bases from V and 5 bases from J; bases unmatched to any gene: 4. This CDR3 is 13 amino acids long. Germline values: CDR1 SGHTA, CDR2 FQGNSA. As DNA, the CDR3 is TGTGCCAGCAGCGGTCGGACAGGGTATGGCTACACCTTC. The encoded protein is CASSGRTGYGYTF.

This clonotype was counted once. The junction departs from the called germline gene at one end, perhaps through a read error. Here the CDR3 reads CAASRDRGGAHYGYTF. The CDR3 nucleotides are TGTGCCGCCAGCAGAGATCGGGGAGGGGCTCACTATGGCTACACCTTC. The chain is built from TRBV15 and TRBJ1-2; tentative D call: TRBD1 (5 bases). The CDR3 is made up of 16 amino acids. From germline, CDR1 is LNHNV and CDR2 YYDKDF (reference sequence).

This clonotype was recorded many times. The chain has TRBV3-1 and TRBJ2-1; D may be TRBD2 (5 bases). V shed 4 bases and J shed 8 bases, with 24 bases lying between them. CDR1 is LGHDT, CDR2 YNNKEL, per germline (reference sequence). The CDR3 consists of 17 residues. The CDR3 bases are TGTGCCAGCAGCCCCCCACCTCGAGGTCTCGCGAGGGATGAGCAGTTCTTC. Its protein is CASSPPPRGLARDEQFF.

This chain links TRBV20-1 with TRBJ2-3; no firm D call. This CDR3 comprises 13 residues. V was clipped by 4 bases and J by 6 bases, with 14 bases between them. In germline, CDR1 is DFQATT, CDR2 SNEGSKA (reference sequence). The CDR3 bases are TGCAGTGCTACCCCTGGGGATGTGGATACGCAGTATTTT. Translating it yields CSATPGDVDTQYF.

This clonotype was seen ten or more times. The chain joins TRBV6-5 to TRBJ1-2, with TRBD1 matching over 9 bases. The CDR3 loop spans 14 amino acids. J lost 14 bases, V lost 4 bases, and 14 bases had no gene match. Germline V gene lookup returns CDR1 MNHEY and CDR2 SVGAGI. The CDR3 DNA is TGTGCCAGCAGTTCCACCGGGACAGGGATGGCGAGAACCTTC. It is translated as CASSSTGTGMARTF.

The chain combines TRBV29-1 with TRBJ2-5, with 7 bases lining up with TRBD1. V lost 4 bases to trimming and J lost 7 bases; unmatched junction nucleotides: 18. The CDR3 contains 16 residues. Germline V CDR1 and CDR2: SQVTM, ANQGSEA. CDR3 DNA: TGCAGCGTTGGACAGGGAAGTCTTCGTCGCGCCGGGACCCAGTACTTC. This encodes CSVGQGSLRRAGTQYF.

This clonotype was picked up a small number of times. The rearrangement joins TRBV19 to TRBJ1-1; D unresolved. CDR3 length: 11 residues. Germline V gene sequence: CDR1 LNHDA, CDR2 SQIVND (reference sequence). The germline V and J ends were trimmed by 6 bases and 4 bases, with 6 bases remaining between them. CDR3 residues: CASRAVTEAFF. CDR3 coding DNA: TGTGCCAGTAGGGCTGTCACTGAAGCTTTCTTT.